The clone carrying this TCR beta chain was counted many times. As yet, its antigen is unknown. The junction and the germline gene differ at one end; a read error may be behind it. In the original analysis: Clinicopathological groups differed in CDR3, with these differences serving to build a distant-metastasis classifier for papillary thyroid cancer. Using MiXCR, TCRdb re-called clones from the PCR reads. In this record, the V and J calls reflect TCRdb's handling and not the investigators' own analysis. The table lists approximately 25,000 clones, about 15% of them singletons. This CDR3 contains 15 residues. Germline-derived CDR1 and CDR2 are SSHAT and FNYEAQ (reference sequence). All patients were treatment-naive before thyroid surgery. This record comes from a study of metastatic and nonmetastatic thyroid tumors. Study as a whole: Repertoires of blood and of tissue (tumor or nodule) from malignant and benign thyroid patients were compared. General study points: Benign nodules reportedly had significantly lower TCR beta diversity than malignant thyroid tumors in blood and tumor.

The chain carries TRBV7-7 and TRBJ2-5; D remains ambiguous. The sequence was collected from a male donor with papillary thyroid cancer or a benign thyroid nodule (not recorded which). Some clones in this sample may be carry-over from other donors' samples. The sequencing input was blood. CDR3 coding DNA: TGTGCTAGCAGCCCAGCCGCAGTCCTCCAAGAGACCCAGTACTTC. This sequence encodes CASSPAAVLQETQYF.